Listed below are T cell receptor beta chains from one sample, sequenced in a study of T cell repertoires in cytomegalovirus infection. TCRdb passed the reads through MiXCR, listing each CDR3 protein once. The data hold some 400,000 distinct CDR3 sequences, with around 32% observed a single time. The sequenced material came from PBMCs. The source is a human donor in good health (CMV status not recorded). Some clones in this sample may be carry-over from other donors' samples. Each CDR3 is given with its conserved first and last residue. The D gene is left open where the match is weak. Clone size is given for some rows only: seen once, a few or many times, or a class if the clone is expanded.

DNA,CDR3,J,size,D,length,V
TGTGCCAGCGGGCCGGGACAGGGACACACCGGGGAGCTGTTTTTT,CASGPGQGHTGELFF,TRBJ2-2,few,TRBD1,15,TRBV12-3/TRBV12-4
TGTGCCAGCAGTTGGGGGGGAGGCAGCTCCTACGAGCAGTACTTC,CASSWGGGSSYEQYF,TRBJ2-7,few,TRBD2,15,TRBV6-1
TGTGCCAGCAGTCCCCCTCTGCTGAACACTGAAGCTTTCTTT,CASSPPLLNTEAFF,TRBJ1-1,few,-,14,TRBV6-2/TRBV6-3
TGTGCCAGCAGCTGGACTAGTACCGCGGATACGCAGTATTTT,CASSWTSTADTQYF,TRBJ2-3,few,TRBD2,14,TRBV5-5
TGTGCCAGCAGCTTGCGAGGGTCTAACAGCAATGAGCAGTTCTTC,CASSLRGSNSNEQFF,TRBJ2-1,many,-,15,TRBV7-2
TGTGCCAGCAGCCTTGGGCTAGCGGGGGCAAACCAAGAGACCCAGTACTTC,CASSLGLAGANQETQYF,TRBJ2-5,many,TRBD2,17,TRBV7-9
TGTGCCAGCAGCCCCGGGACTAGCGGGGTGGATGAGCAGTTCTTC,CASSPGTSGVDEQFF,TRBJ2-1,-,TRBD2,15,TRBV7-9
TGTGCCAGTATCAGGAGGAGCCCGAACACTGAAGCTTTCTTT,CASIRRSPNTEAFF,TRBJ1-1,few,-,14,TRBV19
TGCAGCGGCGTACAGGGGGGGAGTTTTGCTGAAGCTTTCTTT,CSGVQGGSFAEAFF,TRBJ1-1,few,TRBD1,14,TRBV29-1
TGTGCCAGCAGCTCGACAGGGGGCTCCTACAATGAGCAGTTCTTC,CASSSTGGSYNEQFF,TRBJ2-1,-,TRBD1,15,TRBV7-8
TGTGCCAGCGGGGAGGGACACCCAGTCCAAGAGACCCAGTACTTC,CASGEGHPVQETQYF,TRBJ2-5,many,-,15,TRBV11-2
TGTGCCAGCAGCTCCTCGCTAGGGACAGGGTTCTACGAGCAGTACTTC,CASSSSLGTGFYEQYF,TRBJ2-7,many,TRBD1,16,TRBV7-2
TGTGCCAGCAGTGTCCCCGGGACAGGGGGCAGTGAGCAGTTCTTC,CASSVPGTGGSEQFF,TRBJ2-1,few,TRBD1,15,TRBV6-1
TGTGCCAGCAGCATAGGGCGGACACATGAGCAGTTCTTC,CASSIGRTHEQFF,TRBJ2-1,few,-,13,TRBV12-3/TRBV12-4
TGTGCCAGCAGTGAAGCCGGGACTCCAACCTACGAGCAGTACTTC,CASSEAGTPTYEQYF,TRBJ2-7,-,-,15,TRBV6-1
TGCGCCAGCAGCACCCATAACTATGGCTACACCTTC,CASSTHNYGYTF,TRBJ1-2,-,-,12,TRBV5-1
TGTGCCAGCAGCCCTCGAGACTCCGGGGATGAGCAGTTCTTC,CASSPRDSGDEQFF,TRBJ2-1,-,-,14,TRBV11-2
TGTGCCAGCAGCCGGGTAGGGGGGGCGAACACCGTGGAGCTGGTTTTT,CASSRVGGANTVELVF,TRBJ2-2,-,-,16,TRBV11-2
TGTGCCAGCAGTTTAGGAGTCGGAAACACCATATATTTT,CASSLGVGNTIYF,TRBJ1-3,-,-,13,TRBV28
TGTGCCAGCAGTTTAATGGCGGTTTATGGCTACACCTTC,CASSLMAVYGYTF,TRBJ1-2,many,-,13,TRBV12-3/TRBV12-4
TGTGCCAGCAGCTGGGACAACTATGGCTACACCTTC,CASSWDNYGYTF,TRBJ1-2,-,-,12,TRBV14
TGTGCCAGCAGCCCCAACACCGGGACAGGGGGGGATCAGCCCCAGCATTTT,CASSPNTGTGGDQPQHF,TRBJ1-5,few,TRBD1,17,TRBV12-3/TRBV12-4
TGTGCCAGCAGCTCAATACTAGCGGGGCCGGGGGAGACCCAGTACTTC,CASSSILAGPGETQYF,TRBJ2-5,-,TRBD2,16,TRBV11-2
TGTGCCAGCAGTTTAGCGCCGGGTCCGGCCACAGATACGCAGTATTTT,CASSLAPGPATDTQYF,TRBJ2-3,-,-,16,TRBV28
TGCAGTGCTAACCGGGACAGGGGTTCACCCCTCCACTTT,CSANRDRGSPLHF,TRBJ1-6,few,TRBD1,13,TRBV20-1
TGCGCCAGCTACATAGCATGGAAGGCTAATAGCAATCAGCCCCAGCATTTT,CASYIAWKANSNQPQHF,TRBJ1-5,-,-,17,TRBV5-1
TGTGCCAGCACCAACAGGGGCTCTGGAAACACCATATATTTT,CASTNRGSGNTIYF,TRBJ1-3,-,TRBD1,14,TRBV6-1
TGTGCCACCAGCAGAGATACGAGGGACGGCGGTTCACCCCTCCACTTT,CATSRDTRDGGSPLHF,TRBJ1-6,-,-,16,TRBV15
TGTGCCAGCAGTTTTACGGGGGTATACGGAGAGACCCAGTACTTC,CASSFTGVYGETQYF,TRBJ2-5,few,-,15,TRBV12-3/TRBV12-4
TGTGCCAGCGGGCTCAGCACAGATACGCAGTATTTT,CASGLSTDTQYF,TRBJ2-3,many,-,12,TRBV12-3/TRBV12-4
TGTGCCAGCAGCCAACGGAGAACGGGACAGGGATTCGACGAGCAGTACTTC,CASSQRRTGQGFDEQYF,TRBJ2-7,-,TRBD1,17,TRBV14
TGTGCCAGCAGCATAACAGGAAGGGAAAAACTGTTTTTT,CASSITGREKLFF,TRBJ1-4,few,-,13,TRBV5-4
TGTGCCAGCACCACCCTTGAGGGACACCGCTACGAGCAGTACTTC,CASTTLEGHRYEQYF,TRBJ2-7,-,-,15,TRBV7-2
TGTGCCAGCAGACGGCGGGACAAAGCAACTAATGAAAAACTGTTTTTT,CASRRRDKATNEKLFF,TRBJ1-4,few,-,16,TRBV27
TGTGCCAGCAGTCACCGACTACACAGGGACCAGCCCCAGCATTTT,CASSHRLHRDQPQHF,TRBJ1-5,many,-,15,TRBV6-2/TRBV6-3
TGTGCCAGTAGTATAGGGGCTGGGGCCGGTGGCTACACCTTC,CASSIGAGAGGYTF,TRBJ1-2,few,-,14,TRBV19
TGCGCCAGCAGCTTGGGGGAAGCTGGAAACACCATATATTTT,CASSLGEAGNTIYF,TRBJ1-3,-,-,14,TRBV5-1